The 14 T cell receptor beta chains reported below all come from one sample, sequenced in a study of blood T cells in healthy people across ages. It was with a sample-barcoded 5' primer and a J-beta primer mix that a second PCR of about 7 to 12 cycles was run. TCRdb called the 5' RACE reads again in MiXCR, with one record for every CDR3 protein. The repertoire includes 550,000 to 750,000 distinct CDR3 sequences, roughly 20% of them detected once, and around 3.4% sits in the top ten. Source material: blood. The receptors derive from a man aged 65 to 85 in good health.

This clonotype was found a few times. The V call is TRBV27, the J call TRBJ2-7; 8 bases align to TRBD2. The DNA end favors TRBJ2-5, so the J call may be wrong. This CDR3 contains 13 residues. Germline CDR1 is MNHEY and CDR2 is SMNVEV (reference sequence). The CDR3 coding sequence is TGTGCCAGCAAGGCAGCGGGGGCGGAGACCCAGTACTTC. This gives the protein CASKAAGAETQYF.

This clonotype was counted a single time. The rearrangement uses TRBV27 and TRBJ2-7; D may match TRBD1 or TRBD2 (6 bases each). Between the trimmed V and J ends, which lost 8 bases and 4 bases, there was a span of 15 bases. The CDR3 is 13 residues long. The germline V gene encodes CDR1 MNHEY and CDR2 SMNVEV (reference sequence). CDR3 protein: CASGGTRGYEQYF. In DNA, the CDR3 is TGTGCCAGCGGGGGGACACGCGGGTACGAGCAGTACTTC.

The genes are TRBV2 and TRBJ2-1, with D perhaps matching TRBD2 (6 bases). Per germline, CDR1 SNHLY and CDR2 FYNNEI. This CDR3 contains 14 residues. V lost 1 base, J lost 4 bases, and 8 bases lay in between. The CDR3 DNA follows: TGTGCCAGCAGTGAAGGGCTAGCGTACAATGAGCAGTTCTTC. Protein product: CASSEGLAYNEQFF.

V gene TRBV7-2 combines with J gene TRBJ2-4, with D unclear. The length of the CDR3 is 14 residues. V was trimmed by 5 bases and J by 6 bases, leaving 14 bases between them. Germline V gene lookup returns CDR1 SGHTA and CDR2 FQGNSA. CDR3 nucleotide sequence: TGTGCCAGCAGCCCCCCCCACGGGTCAAACATTCAGTACTTC. Translation: CASSPPHGSNIQYF. The whole variable domain, filled in from reference TRBV7-2 and TRBJ2-4, reads GAGVSQSPSNKVTEKGKDVELRCDPISGHTALYWYRQSLGQGLEFLIYFQGNSAPDKSGLPSDRFSAERTGGSVSTLTIQRTQQEDSAVYLCASSPPHGSNIQYFGAGTRLSVL.

There are a few counts of this clonotype. The chain joins TRBV7-6 to TRBJ1-6; the match to TRBD1 covers 9 bases. The CDR3 consists of 15 residues. V shed 6 bases, J shed 9 bases, and the junction held 9 bases outside the gene matches. Germline assignment: CDR1 SGHVS and CDR2 FNYEAQ. The CDR3 DNA sequence: TGTGCCAGCAGACCTACCCGGGACAGGGTTTCACCCCTCCACTTT. As protein: CASRPTRDRVSPLHF. The full variable domain, rest sourced from reference TRBV7-6 and TRBJ1-6, is GAGVSQSPRYKVTKRGQDVALRCDPISGHVSLYWYRQALGQGPEFLTYFNYEAQQDKSGLPNDRFSAERPEGSISTLTIQRTEQRDSAMYRCASRPTRDRVSPLHFGNGTRLTVT.

This clonotype was seen more than once but under ten times. This chain uses TRBV7-2 with TRBJ2-1, with 12 positions matching TRBD2. The CDR3 is made up of 16 amino acids. The V segment lost 6 bases and the J segment 5 bases; nucleotides outside the gene matches: 8. Germline loops: CDR1 SGHTA, CDR2 FQGNSA. CDR3 nucleotide sequence: TGTGCCAGCAGGGATCGGACTAGCGGGGTTAACAATGAGCAGTTCTTC. Encoded protein: CASRDRTSGVNNEQFF.

The CDR3 loop reads CASSQTGGRYEQFF. As DNA, the CDR3 is TGCGCCAGCAGCCAAACGGGAGGGAGGTATGAGCAGTTCTTC. The chain uses TRBV4-1 and TRBJ2-7; 8 bases line up with TRBD2. Judging by the DNA end, TRBJ2-1 fits better; the J call may be wrong. Germline V gene lookup returns CDR1 MGHRA and CDR2 YSYEKL. The CDR3 spans 14 residues.

This clonotype showed up many times. The gene calls are TRBV25-1 and TRBJ2-5; 7 bases map to TRBD2. The CDR3 length is 16 residues. V dropped 1 base and J dropped 2; count of bases not matched to a gene: 7. Per germline, CDR1 MGHDK and CDR2 SYGVNS. Here the CDR3 reads CASSELGGRGQETQYF. In nucleotides, the CDR3 is TGTGCCAGCAGTGAATTGGGCGGGAGAGGACAAGAGACCCAGTACTTC.

This clonotype appeared a few times. V is TRBV5-6 and J is TRBJ1-2, with TRBD1 matching over 8 bases. CDR3 length: 17 amino acids. Germline V gene data show CDR1 as SGHDT and CDR2 as YYEEEE. Trimming removed 5 bases from V and 4 bases from J; junction bases left unmatched: 16. CDR3 residues: CASSSSSLGQAGYGYTF. In nucleotides, the CDR3 is TGTGCCAGCAGTTCCTCTTCCCTGGGACAGGCTGGCTATGGCTACACCTTC.

This clonotype was seen only a few times. The V gene is TRBV6-6, the J gene TRBJ2-2; D not certain. This CDR3 comprises 14 residues. V lost 10 bases and J 2 bases, leaving 14 bases between the germline ends. Per the germline V gene, CDR1 is MNHNY and CDR2 is SVGAGI (reference sequence). In DNA form, the CDR3 reads TGTGCCACCGTACGATCGGTTAACACCGGGGAGCTGTTTTTT. Its translation is CATVRSVNTGELFF.

The chain is built from TRBV5-1 and TRBJ2-1; 9 bases are shared with TRBD2. J was trimmed by 10 bases and V by 0 bases; bases with no gene match: 5. The CDR3 has 14 amino acids. Germline lookup yields CDR1 SGHRS and CDR2 YFSETQ. The CDR3 DNA reads TGCGCCAGCAGCTTGGTGCTAGCGGGACACGAGCAGTTCTTC. Translating gives CASSLVLAGHEQFF.

This clonotype was found many times. The chain employs TRBV7-2 and TRBJ2-3; possibly TRBD1 or TRBD2 for D (5 bases each). V was trimmed by 6 bases and J by 8 bases, leaving 21 bases between them. The CDR3 is 15 residues long. Germline V gene sequence: CDR1 SGHTA, CDR2 FQGNSA. CDR3 amino acids: CASRAGDSVGATQYF. In DNA form, the CDR3 reads TGTGCCAGCAGAGCAGGTGACTCCGTCGGGGCTACGCAGTATTTT.

The chain links TRBV7-9 to TRBJ2-5, with D unresolved. The J call may not be correct, given that the DNA end is closer to TRBJ2-7. Germline CDR1 is SEHNR and CDR2 is FQNEAQ (reference sequence). The CDR3 has 12 residues. The CDR3 DNA is TGTGCCAGCAGCTTATCTACTTTCGAGCAGTACTTC. It codes for CASSLSTFEQYF.

Concerning this clonotype: One base away lies a much larger clone, so this may be a sequencing read error. Lacking the conserved final phenylalanine or tryptophan, this CDR3 likely reflects a read error. This chain joins TRBV7-2 and TRBJ2-5; 12 nucleotides align to TRBD2. After removal of 1 base from V and 10 bases from J, the junction contained 10 bases not matched to a gene. In germline, CDR1 is SGHTA, CDR2 FQGNSA. The CDR3 is 16 amino acids. The CDR3 DNA sequence: TGTGCCAGCAGCTTAGATTCTAGCGGGAGGGCCTCGAACCAGTACCTC. Amino acids: CASSLDSSGRASNQYL.